These T cell receptor beta chains were read from a single sample in a study of T cells after yellow fever vaccination. MiXCR, applied by TCRdb to the 5' RACE reads, yields one record per CDR3 protein. The repertoire holds some 350,000 distinct CDR3 sequences, with roughly 8.7% as singletons. The material sequenced was PBMCs, taken on the day of the first yellow fever vaccination. All receptors derive from a man between 18 and 35 years old who received the YFV17D yellow fever vaccine. The CDR3 runs from the conserved cysteine through the conserved F or W. D genes are given only for firm matches. Size tells how often a clone was seen (once, few, many) or the class of an expanded clone, and some rows leave it out.

.	.	TRBV5-4	TRBJ1-1	CASSLEAGTYTEAFF	TGTGCCAGCAGCTTGGAGGCCGGTACATACACTGAAGCTTTCTTT
.	.	TRBV7-9	TRBJ1-1	CASSSGRQGLDPEAFF	TGTGCCAGCAGCTCAGGTCGGCAGGGTCTTGATCCTGAAGCTTTCTTT
few	.	TRBV5-1	TRBJ2-3	CASSLSAGTFNTQYF	TGCGCCAGCAGCTTGTCCGCTGGAACCTTCAATACGCAGTATTTT
few	.	TRBV20-1	TRBJ1-1	CSARDRTASEAFF	TGCAGTGCTAGAGACAGGACAGCGAGTGAAGCTTTCTTT
.	.	TRBV6-1	TRBJ1-6	CASRSTLGPRVNSPLHF	TGTGCCAGCAGATCCACCCTCGGGCCTCGGGTAAATTCACCCCTCCACTTT
.	.	TRBV20-1	TRBJ2-3	CSARDSGFTDMQYF	TGCAGTGCTAGAGATAGTGGCTTCACAGATATGCAGTATTTT
many	.	TRBV10-2	TRBJ2-3	CATATSHLTDTQYF	TGCGCCACTGCAACTAGTCACCTCACAGATACGCAGTATTTT
.	.	TRBV27	TRBJ2-7	CASSSSRQGRNEQYF	TGTGCCAGCAGTTCTTCTCGGCAGGGAAGGAACGAGCAGTACTTC
.	.	TRBV7-3	TRBJ2-5	CASSQTAYRETQYF	TGTGCCAGCAGCCAAACAGCGTACCGAGAGACCCAGTACTTC
many	.	TRBV20-1	TRBJ1-5	CSARGLGAERQPQHF	TGCAGTGCTAGAGGCCTCGGGGCTGAAAGGCAGCCCCAGCATTTT
few	.	TRBV5-1	TRBJ1-2	CASSLSWASGYTF	TGCGCCAGCAGCTTGTCGTGGGCGAGCGGCTACACCTTC
.	.	TRBV12-3/TRBV12-4	TRBJ1-5	CASSLRYQPQHF	TGTGCCAGCAGCCTACGCTATCAGCCCCAGCATTTT
few	TRBD1	TRBV27	TRBJ2-5	CASSGRGRETQYF	TGTGCCAGCAGTGGCAGGGGGCGAGAGACCCAGTACTTC
many	TRBD2	TRBV4-1	TRBJ2-3	CASSQSGNTALGDTQYF	TGCGCCAGCAGCCAGAGCGGGAACACGGCTTTAGGAGATACGCAGTATTTT
once	.	TRBV7-9	TRBJ1-1	CLSRNSYGETEAIF	TGTCTCAGCAGAAATTCCTACGGGGAGACTGAAGCTATCTTT
many	.	TRBV5-1	TRBJ1-1	CASSLDFPGVGTEAFF	TGCGCCAGCAGCTTGGATTTCCCTGGGGTAGGGACTGAAGCTTTCTTT
.	.	TRBV19	TRBJ1-4	CASSIRRTPGEKLFF	TGTGCCAGTAGTATCCGCCGGACGCCGGGCGAAAAACTGTTTTTT
many	TRBD1	TRBV6-2/TRBV6-3	TRBJ2-1	CASSSDRDYNEQFF	TGTGCCAGCAGCTCGGACAGGGACTACAATGAGCAGTTCTTC
many	TRBD1	TRBV12-3/TRBV12-4	TRBJ1-5	CASTADRANQPQHF	TGTGCCAGCACCGCGGACAGGGCAAATCAGCCCCAGCATTTT
.	.	TRBV28	TRBJ1-1	CASTTPDSILNTEAFF	TGTGCCAGCACTACTCCCGACAGCATTCTGAACACTGAAGCTTTCTTT
few	.	TRBV5-1	TRBJ2-7	CASSLLGTPDYEQYF	TGCGCCAGCAGCCTGCTAGGGACTCCCGATTACGAGCAGTACTTC
few	.	TRBV30	TRBJ2-1	CAWSPLWGSEQFF	TGTGCCTGGAGTCCTCTGTGGGGGAGTGAGCAGTTCTTC
.	TRBD2	TRBV5-4	TRBJ2-3	CASSLVLRGGTDTQYF	TGTGCCAGCAGCTTGGTTTTGCGGGGGGGCACAGATACGCAGTATTTT
many	TRBD2	TRBV5-5	TRBJ2-1	CASSLAGGANYNEQFF	TGTGCCAGCAGCTTGGCCGGGGGGGCAAACTACAATGAGCAGTTCTTC
few	.	TRBV12-5	TRBJ2-2	CASGVHTGELFF	TGTGCTAGTGGTGTGCACACCGGGGAGCTGTTTTTT
.	TRBD1	TRBV10-1	TRBJ2-7	CASSESRGGLGEQYF	TGCGCCAGCAGTGAGTCGAGAGGGGGCTTGGGCGAGCAGTACTTC
few	TRBD1	TRBV12-3/TRBV12-4	TRBJ1-5	CASSWTGGIHQPQHF	TGTGCCAGCAGTTGGACAGGGGGCATTCATCAGCCCCAGCATTTT
.	TRBD1	TRBV9	TRBJ2-3	CASSGTGNTDTQYF	TGTGCCAGCAGCGGGACAGGGAACACAGATACGCAGTATTTT
.	.	TRBV4-2	TRBJ1-5	CASSLRTQSNQPQHF	TGTGCCAGCAGCCTAAGGACACAAAGCAATCAGCCCCAGCATTTT
few	.	TRBV20-1	TRBJ1-5	CSARPRGGGNQPQHF	TGCAGTGCTAGGCCCAGGGGTGGCGGGAATCAGCCCCAGCATTTT
.	.	TRBV9	TRBJ2-5	CASTLGRGRQETQYF	TGTGCCAGCACCTTGGGTAGGGGTCGGCAAGAGACCCAGTACTTC
.	.	TRBV19	TRBJ2-3	CASSEAGTDTQYF	TGTGCCAGTAGTGAGGCGGGGACAGATACGCAGTATTTT
.	.	TRBV4-1	TRBJ1-6	CASSWTGPNSPLHF	TGCGCCAGCAGCTGGACGGGACCTAATTCACCCCTCCACTTT
many	.	TRBV20-1	TRBJ1-5	CSARAGTNQPQHF	TGCAGTGCCCGAGCAGGGACCAATCAGCCCCAGCATTTT
few	TRBD1	TRBV12-3/TRBV12-4	TRBJ1-2	CASSARGSNYGYTF	TGTGCCAGCAGTGCCAGGGGGAGCAACTATGGCTACACCTTC
many	.	TRBV25-1	TRBJ2-1	CASSELGPSGEQFF	TGTGCCAGCAGTGAACTAGGTCCGTCCGGTGAGCAGTTCTTC
.	.	TRBV5-6	TRBJ1-4	CASSTGQAGKLFF	TGTGCCAGCAGCACGGGCCAGGCGGGCAAACTGTTTTTT
many	.	TRBV9	TRBJ1-2	CASSLRGGGYGYTF	TGTGCCAGCAGCCTCCGGGGGGGCGGGTATGGCTACACCTTC
.	.	TRBV20-1	TRBJ1-6	CSAREQPTYNSPLHF	TGCAGTGCTAGAGAACAGCCCACCTATAATTCACCCCTCCACTTT
.	.	TRBV20-1	TRBJ2-5	CSAKRGANQETQYF	TGCAGCGCTAAAAGAGGGGCGAACCAAGAGACCCAGTACTTC
few	.	TRBV20-1	TRBJ2-7	CSALRGYEQYF	TGCAGTGCCCTGAGGGGCTACGAGCAGTACTTC
few	TRBD2	TRBV2	TRBJ2-1	CASSARNGGDEQFF	TGTGCCAGCAGTGCCCGGAACGGGGGGGATGAGCAGTTCTTC
few	TRBD1	TRBV7-8	TRBJ2-1	CASSKGDSYNEQFF	TGTGCCAGCAGCAAAGGGGACAGCTACAATGAGCAGTTCTTC
few	.	TRBV5-6	TRBJ1-1	CASTRGVTNTEAFF	TGTGCCAGCACCCGGGGGGTAACGAACACTGAAGCTTTCTTT
few	.	TRBV10-3	TRBJ2-3	CATSSRHHTSTDTQYF	TGTGCCACCTCTTCCAGACACCATACAAGCACAGATACGCAGTATTTT
.	TRBD2	TRBV7-8	TRBJ2-2	CASSTVERGAPNGELFF	TGTGCCAGCAGCACCGTCGAGCGGGGGGCCCCCAATGGGGAGCTGTTTTTT
.	.	TRBV7-9	TRBJ1-1	CASRSQGTEAFF	TGTGCCAGCAGATCACAGGGAACTGAAGCTTTCTTT
many	TRBD2	TRBV12-3/TRBV12-4	TRBJ2-2	CASSPTSGGAVGELFF	TGTGCCAGCAGTCCCACTAGCGGGGGGGCGGTCGGGGAGCTGTTTTTT
.	.	TRBV24-1	TRBJ1-4	CATSAGGSTNEKLFF	TGTGCCACCAGTGCTGGGGGATCAACTAATGAAAAACTGTTTTTT
.	.	TRBV11-2	TRBJ1-2	CASSSSGGPDGYTF	TGTGCCAGCAGCTCATCGGGGGGGCCAGATGGCTACACCTTC
few	.	TRBV7-9	TRBJ1-2	CASSSPGGYYTF	TGTGCCAGCAGCTCCCCCGGGGGCTATTACACCTTC